This T cell receptor (beta chain) was sequenced in a study of CD8+CD57+ T cells in acquired aplastic anemia. Study background: Sorted CD4+ and CD8+ cells gave an average of approximately 3 ug of DNA.

The CDR3 extends over 12 amino acids. V was shortened by 5 bases and J by 0 bases, with 2 bases between the two germline ends. Per germline, CDR1 SGHNT and CDR2 YENEEA. Many counts were recorded for this clonotype. Template material for TCR beta VDJ and CDR3 profiling consisted of genomic DNA. In TCRdb, the reads were re-called with MiXCR into one record per CDR3 protein. Of about 220,000 distinct CDR3 sequences in the sample, 30% to 35% were seen once. This sequence joins TRBV11-3 and TRBJ2-1; no clear D. Sequencing used sorted CD4+, CD8+, or CD8+CD57+ T cells (not recorded which) from PBMCs. This receptor was identified in a human donor in good health, serving as a control. In DNA, the CDR3 is TGTGCCAGCAGCACCTCCTACAATGAGCAGTTCTTC. It is translated as CASSTSYNEQFF.